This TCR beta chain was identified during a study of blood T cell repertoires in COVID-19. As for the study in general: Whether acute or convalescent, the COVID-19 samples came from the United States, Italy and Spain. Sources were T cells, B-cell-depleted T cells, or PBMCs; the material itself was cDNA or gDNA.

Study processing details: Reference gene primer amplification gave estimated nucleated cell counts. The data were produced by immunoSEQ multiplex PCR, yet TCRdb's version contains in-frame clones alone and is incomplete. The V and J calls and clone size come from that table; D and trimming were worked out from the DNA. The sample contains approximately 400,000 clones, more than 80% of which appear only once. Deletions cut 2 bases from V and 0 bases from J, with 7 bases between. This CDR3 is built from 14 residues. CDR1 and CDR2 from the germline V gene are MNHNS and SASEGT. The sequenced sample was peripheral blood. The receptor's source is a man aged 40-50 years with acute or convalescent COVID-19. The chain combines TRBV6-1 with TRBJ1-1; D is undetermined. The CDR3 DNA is TGTGCCAGCAGTGAACCGGGGTTGAACACTGAAGCTTTCTTT. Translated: CASSEPGLNTEAFF.